The clone carrying this TCR beta chain is a singleton in its sample. Original data processing: Estimation of nucleated cell counts relied on the amplification of reference gene primers. Clones were sequenced by immunoSEQ multiplex PCR, and TCRdb holds only the in-frame ones, with some missing. V and J calls and clone size are copied from that table; D and trimming were computed from the DNA. The table records approximately 150,000 clones, about 87% of them present only once. The data originate from a study of blood T cell repertoires in COVID-19. About the research overall: Sites across the United States, Italy and Spain contributed samples from acute and convalescent COVID-19. PBMCs, B-cell-depleted T cells, or T cells provided the cDNA or gDNA that made up the material.

There are 14 residues in the CDR3. J gave up 5 bases and V 3 bases, and 5 bases lay outside the gene matches. The germline CDR1 and CDR2 sequences are SGHDT and YYEEEE. The V and J genes are TRBV5-6 and TRBJ2-7, with 10 bases lining up with TRBD1. Sequencing was carried out using peripheral blood. The receptor comes from a man aged 55 to 70 with active or convalescent COVID-19. This CDR3 is CASSSRQGADEQYF. CDR3 in DNA: TGTGCCAGCAGCTCTCGACAGGGGGCGGACGAGCAGTACTTC.